This T cell receptor beta chain was documented in a study of cytomegalovirus exposure and HLA in healthy donors. Study-wide results and limits: Presence/absence analyses treated sequencing depth as roughly uniform across donors. An ancestry cluster, one associated with Asian ancestry, reportedly showed fewer N-insertions than the approximately 670-donor mean in a later analysis. The authors later found HLA-associated TCR beta chains more clonally expanded than equally common others.

Concerning this clone itself: As yet, its antigen is unknown.

This PCR relied on a set of 60 Vbeta primers and 13 Jbeta primers. Only in-frame clones appear in the TCRdb table, and some are missing; sequencing was by immunoSEQ multiplex PCR. The repertoire has about 120,000 clones, 74% of them found once; the top ten carry just over 2%. From germline, CDR1 is SGHNT and CDR2 YENEEA. V lost 3 bases and J 1 base, leaving 8 bases between the germline ends. CDR3 length: 14 amino acids. Material for sequencing was PBMCs. This sequence originates from a human donor in good health. The chain links TRBV11-3 to TRBJ2-3, with D possibly TRBD2 on 5 matching bases. As DNA, the CDR3 is TGTGCCAGCAGCTTCGGGCGGGGCACAGATACGCAGTATTTT. This sequence encodes CASSFGRGTDTQYF.